Listed below are T cell receptor beta chains from one sample, sequenced in a study of blood T cell repertoires in COVID-19. Sequencing was performed with immunoSEQ multiplex PCR; in TCRdb, only in-frame clones are kept and a portion is missing. Counted here are 120,000 or so clones, roughly 87% occurring once; the ten biggest clones make up 7% to 9%. The specimen sequenced was peripheral blood. These receptors originate from a human donor in a cohort sampled during active COVID-19. The CDR3 runs from the conserved cysteine through the conserved F or W. The D gene is left open where the match is weak. For some rows the clone size is stated as once, few or many, or as a class when expanded; others skip it.

j_gene | d_gene | len | abundance | v_gene | CDR3aa | CDR3nt
TRBJ2-7 | TRBD1 | 15 | - | TRBV11-3 | CASSSGQGITYEQYF | TGTGCCAGCAGTTCGGGACAGGGAATAACCTACGAGCAGTACTTC
TRBJ1-1 | TRBD1 | 15 | - | TRBV7-3 | CASSLTGQSNTEAFF | TGTGCCAGCAGCTTAACGGGACAGTCCAACACTGAAGCTTTCTTT
TRBJ2-7 | - | 15 | - | TRBV28 | CASDPIGAGVHEQYF | TGTGCCAGCGACCCGATAGGGGCTGGGGTCCACGAGCAGTACTTC
TRBJ2-7 | TRBD1 | 15 | few | TRBV11-2 | CASSADRGGSYEQYF | TGTGCCAGCAGCGCGGACAGGGGGGGCTCCTACGAGCAGTACTTC
TRBJ1-5 | - | 13 | - | TRBV6-2/TRBV6-3 | CASSSDRRQPQHF | TGTGCCAGCAGTTCTGACAGGCGACAGCCCCAGCATTTT
TRBJ2-1 | TRBD2 | 16 | - | TRBV19 | CASSPELASVRDEQFF | TGTGCCAGTAGTCCCGAACTAGCGTCGGTGCGCGATGAGCAGTTCTTC
TRBJ1-1 | TRBD1 | 13 | - | TRBV29-1 | CSVDRGRNTEAFF | TGCAGCGTGGACAGGGGCCGGAACACTGAAGCTTTCTTT
TRBJ2-1 | - | 13 | - | TRBV9 | CASSVGTTNEQFF | TGTGCCAGCAGCGTAGGCACAACCAATGAGCAGTTCTTC
TRBJ1-5 | TRBD1 | 14 | - | TRBV27 | CASRGTGNHQPQHF | TGTGCCAGCAGGGGGACAGGTAATCATCAGCCCCAGCATTTT
TRBJ2-3 | - | 15 | - | TRBV5-1 | CASSTKLGLTDTQYF | TGCGCCAGTTCCACGAAACTCGGACTCACAGATACGCAGTATTTT
TRBJ2-3 | - | 17 | - | TRBV6-1 | CASSEVRTPFFMDTQYF | TGTGCCAGCAGTGAAGTGAGGACTCCTTTTTTCATGGATACGCAGTATTTT
TRBJ1-2 | TRBD1 | 15 | - | TRBV5-6 | CASSYLDREDYGYTF | TGTGCCAGCAGCTATCTGGACAGGGAGGACTATGGCTACACCTTC
TRBJ2-3 | - | 16 | - | TRBV21-1 | CASSKVDRENTDTQYF | TGTGCCAGCAGCAAAGTCGACAGGGAGAACACAGATACGCAGTATTTT
TRBJ1-6 | - | 12 | - | TRBV6-5 | CASSLYRSPLHF | TGTGCCAGCAGTTTATACAGGTCACCCCTCCACTTT
TRBJ1-5 | - | 13 | - | TRBV12-3/TRBV12-4 | CASTVTGNQPQHF | TGTGCCAGCACCGTGACAGGCAATCAGCCCCAGCATTTT
TRBJ2-2 | TRBD1 | 15 | - | TRBV19 | CATKAGGADTGELFF | TGTGCCACAAAAGCAGGGGGCGCGGACACCGGGGAGCTGTTTTTT
TRBJ1-4 | - | 14 | - | TRBV5-5 | CASSFAGTNEKLFF | TGTGCCAGCAGCTTTGCCGGAACTAATGAAAAACTGTTTTTT
TRBJ2-7 | TRBD2 | 15 | once | TRBV11-3 | CASNEGQLAGGEQYF | TGTGCCAGCAACGAAGGACAACTAGCGGGAGGCGAGCAGTACTTC
TRBJ1-3 | TRBD1 | 14 | - | TRBV5-4 | CASSLTGVGNTIYF | TGTGCCAGCAGCCTGACAGGGGTCGGAAACACCATATATTTT
TRBJ2-2 | - | 15 | - | TRBV5-6 | CASSLDRVGVGELFF | TGTGCCAGCAGCTTGGACAGGGTCGGGGTGGGGGAGCTGTTTTTT
TRBJ1-5 | TRBD1 | 17 | - | TRBV28 | CASRYAPGTGTQQPQHF | TGTGCCAGCAGATACGCCCCCGGGACAGGGACGCAACAGCCCCAGCATTTT
TRBJ1-2 | - | 13 | - | TRBV9 | CASSAQDFMGYTF | TGTGCCAGCAGCGCCCAGGATTTCATGGGCTACACCTTC
TRBJ2-7 | TRBD2 | 14 | - | TRBV5-3 | CARSGVERGPEQYF | TGTGCCAGAAGCGGCGTCGAGCGGGGCCCCGAGCAGTACTTC
TRBJ1-6 | TRBD1 | 15 | - | TRBV5-1 | CASRLMGQGDSPLHF | TGCGCCAGCAGGTTGATGGGACAGGGGGATTCACCCCTCCACTTT
TRBJ2-5 | TRBD2 | 16 | - | TRBV7-7 | CASSLEVAGVGETQYF | TGTGCTAGCAGCTTAGAGGTAGCGGGGGTCGGCGAGACCCAGTACTTC
TRBJ1-1 | TRBD1 | 16 | - | TRBV19 | CASSSPSGGWSTEAFF | TGTGCCAGTAGTAGTCCCTCAGGGGGCTGGAGCACTGAAGCTTTCTTT
TRBJ1-6 | TRBD1 | 16 | - | TRBV2 | CASSEAGTGENSPLHF | TGTGCCAGCAGTGAAGCGGGGACAGGGGAGAATTCACCCCTCCACTTT
TRBJ2-1 | TRBD2 | 15 | - | TRBV7-7 | CASSLGLAGGNEQFF | TGTGCCAGCAGCTTAGGGCTAGCGGGGGGCAATGAGCAGTTCTTC
TRBJ2-7 | TRBD2 | 14 | - | TRBV30 | CACPGGGGVGEQYF | TGTGCCTGCCCGGGTGGCGGGGGGGTCGGCGAGCAGTACTTC
TRBJ1-5 | - | 14 | - | TRBV19 | CASSFQDSYQPQHF | TGTGCCAGTAGTTTCCAGGACAGCTATCAGCCCCAGCATTTT
TRBJ2-1 | TRBD1 | 14 | - | TRBV6-5 | CASTIQGPYNEQFF | TGTGCCAGCACCATACAGGGGCCCTACAATGAGCAGTTCTTC
TRBJ1-4 | - | 15 | - | TRBV6-4 | CASRNPAGFEEKLFF | TGTGCCAGCAGGAACCCGGCGGGGTTTGAGGAAAAACTGTTTTTT
TRBJ1-1 | - | 13 | - | TRBV19 | CASSRLRDTEAFF | TGTGCCAGTAGTCGCTTGAGAGACACTGAAGCTTTCTTT
TRBJ1-1 | - | 12 | - | TRBV5-4 | CASSLGGIEAFF | TGTGCCAGCAGCTTGGGGGGCATTGAAGCTTTCTTT